The clone carrying this T cell receptor (beta chain) occurred many times. The source of the sample is a study of neurological immune-mediated disorders. The time point was: longitudinal time-point 1 (baseline). Synthesis of cDNA was carried out by template-switch 5'RACE. The reaction used 10-nucleotide random UMIs. MiXCR, run by TCRdb on the 5' RACE reads, gives a single entry per CDR3 protein. The sample records over 70,000 distinct CDR3 sequences, roughly 10% being singletons. After removal of 1 base from V and 2 bases from J, the junction contained 6 bases not matched to a gene. The germline CDR1 and CDR2 sequences are LGHDT and YNNKEL (reference sequence). The CDR3 spans 16 residues.

The clonotype comes from a man aged 25 to 45 in good health. What was sequenced was PBMCs. The J gene is TRBJ2-5, the V gene TRBV3-1, with 8 bases identical to TRBD2. CDR3 amino acids: CASSQGAGDRQETQYF. The CDR3 nucleotides are TGTGCCAGCAGCCAAGGAGCGGGGGACCGGCAAGAGACCCAGTACTTC.